A selection of T cell receptor beta chains follows, all from one sample in a study of blood T cell repertoires in COVID-19. Sequencing used immunoSEQ multiplex PCR; TCRdb keeps in-frame clones, though not all of them. The sample has around 140,000 clones, around nine tenths seen once; the top ten hold 1.5% to 2%. Sequencing was carried out using peripheral blood. The origin of the receptors is a woman aged 45-59 years with acute or convalescent COVID-19. The CDR3 runs from the conserved cysteine through the conserved F or W. Each record gives: J gene, D gene, V gene, clone size, CDR3 protein, CDR3 DNA. D genes are given only for firm matches. A clone size is listed for some rows: how often the clone was seen (once, few, many), or a class if it is expanded.

J: TRBJ1-4; D: TRBD1; V: TRBV7-9; size: -; CDR3: CASSLDRGNEKLFF; DNA: TGTGCCAGCAGCCTAGACAGGGGGAATGAAAAACTGTTTTTT
J: TRBJ2-6; D: TRBD2; V: TRBV3-1/TRBV3-2; size: -; CDR3: CASSRRLPGLAVGANVLTF; DNA: TGTGCCAGCAGCCGCAGACTACCGGGACTAGCTGTTGGGGCCAACGTCCTGACTTTC
J: TRBJ2-2; D: -; V: TRBV6-5; size: -; CDR3: CASRSTVNTGELFF; DNA: TGTGCCAGCAGAAGTACTGTCAACACCGGGGAGCTGTTTTTT
J: TRBJ1-5; D: TRBD1; V: TRBV7-8; size: -; CDR3: CASSPGQAYQPQHF; DNA: TGTGCCAGCAGCCCGGGACAGGCATATCAGCCCCAGCATTTT
J: TRBJ1-1; D: -; V: TRBV19; size: -; CDR3: CASALGDFWGNTEAFF; DNA: TGTGCCAGTGCGCTAGGGGATTTTTGGGGGAACACTGAAGCTTTCTTT
J: TRBJ2-5; D: -; V: TRBV14; size: -; CDR3: CASSQGVTVQETQYF; DNA: TGTGCCAGCAGCCAAGGAGTGACAGTACAAGAGACCCAGTACTTC
J: TRBJ1-1; D: -; V: TRBV3-1/TRBV3-2; size: -; CDR3: CASSSVGNTEAFF; DNA: TGTGCCAGCAGCTCCGTGGGCAACACTGAAGCTTTCTTT
J: TRBJ1-3; D: -; V: TRBV7-8; size: -; CDR3: CASSLERPAQEPLRNTIYF; DNA: TGTGCCAGCAGCTTAGAAAGGCCGGCGCAGGAACCTCTTAGAAACACCATATATTTT
J: TRBJ1-2; D: TRBD1; V: TRBV2; size: -; CDR3: CASRTGGEDYGYTF; DNA: TGTGCCAGCAGAACAGGGGGCGAGGACTATGGCTACACCTTC
J: TRBJ1-4; D: -; V: TRBV6-1; size: -; CDR3: CASSEVGELEKFF; DNA: TGTGCCAGCAGTGAAGTCGGAGAGTTAGAAAAGTTTTTT
J: TRBJ2-1; D: -; V: TRBV11-1; size: -; CDR3: CASTLSSAGSYNEQFF; DNA: TGTGCCAGCACCCTAAGCTCGGCGGGGTCCTACAATGAGCAGTTCTTC
J: TRBJ2-7; D: -; V: TRBV27; size: -; CDR3: CASSFGGSSYEQYF; DNA: TGTGCCAGCAGTTTTGGCGGAAGCTCCTACGAGCAGTACTTC
J: TRBJ2-1; D: TRBD2; V: TRBV2; size: -; CDR3: CASRYGGRALNEQFF; DNA: TGTGCCAGCAGATACGGCGGGAGGGCCCTCAATGAGCAGTTCTTC
J: TRBJ2-7; D: TRBD1; V: TRBV6-2/TRBV6-3; size: once; CDR3: CASSYIMGQGSYEQYF; DNA: TGTGCCAGCAGTTACATAATGGGACAGGGCTCCTACGAGCAGTACTTC
J: TRBJ2-7; D: -; V: TRBV6-5; size: -; CDR3: CASRVGWAYEQYF; DNA: TGTGCCAGCAGGGTGGGCTGGGCCTACGAGCAGTACTTC
J: TRBJ2-1; D: -; V: TRBV19; size: -; CDR3: CASSIFGGNSYNEQFF; DNA: TGTGCCAGTAGTATATTTGGCGGGAACTCCTACAATGAGCAGTTCTTC
J: TRBJ1-5; D: -; V: TRBV12-3/TRBV12-4; size: -; CDR3: CASSSGQPQHF; DNA: TGTGCCAGCAGTTCCGGTCAGCCCCAGCATTTT
J: TRBJ1-2; D: TRBD1; V: TRBV14; size: -; CDR3: CASSVQGDYGYTF; DNA: TGTGCCAGCAGCGTTCAGGGGGACTATGGCTACACCTTC
J: TRBJ1-1; D: -; V: TRBV4-1; size: -; CDR3: CASSRPDGVNTEAFF; DNA: TGCGCCAGCAGCCGCCCCGACGGGGTGAACACTGAAGCTTTCTTT
J: TRBJ2-7; D: TRBD1; V: TRBV7-9; size: -; CDR3: CASRQGSYEQYF; DNA: TGTGCCAGTCGACAGGGAAGTTACGAGCAGTACTTC
J: TRBJ1-1; D: TRBD1; V: TRBV29-1; size: -; CDR3: CSVGQGTGGDTEAFF; DNA: TGCAGCGTTGGGCAGGGGACAGGGGGCGACACTGAAGCTTTCTTT
J: TRBJ1-2; D: TRBD1; V: TRBV13; size: -; CDR3: CASTSDRTFYGYTF; DNA: TGTGCCAGCACCTCGGACAGGACTTTTTATGGCTACACCTTC
J: TRBJ1-2; D: -; V: TRBV7-9; size: -; CDR3: CASSPQGIDGYTF; DNA: TGTGCCAGCAGCCCTCAGGGAATCGATGGCTACACCTTC
J: TRBJ2-5; D: TRBD2; V: TRBV11-2; size: -; CDR3: CASSSTSGSSETQYF; DNA: TGTGCCAGCAGCTCAACTAGCGGGTCCTCAGAGACCCAGTACTTC
J: TRBJ2-7; D: -; V: TRBV13; size: -; CDR3: CASSSRGGSYEQYF; DNA: TGTGCCAGCAGCTCTAGAGGGGGCTCCTACGAGCAGTACTTC
J: TRBJ1-4; D: TRBD1; V: TRBV28; size: -; CDR3: CASSPDRGTNEKLFF; DNA: TGTGCCAGCAGCCCAGACAGGGGTACTAATGAAAAACTGTTTTTT
J: TRBJ2-5; D: -; V: TRBV7-9; size: many; CDR3: CASGIDGGETQYF; DNA: TGTGCCAGCGGTATAGATGGGGGGGAGACCCAGTACTTC
J: TRBJ1-6; D: -; V: TRBV9; size: -; CDR3: CASSPRWTDYNSPLHF; DNA: TGTGCCAGCAGCCCCCGGTGGACAGACTATAATTCACCCCTCCACTTT
J: TRBJ1-1; D: -; V: TRBV5-1; size: -; CDR3: CASRPSRNTEAFF; DNA: TGCGCCAGCAGGCCCTCCAGGAACACTGAAGCTTTCTTT
J: TRBJ2-1; D: TRBD2; V: TRBV27; size: -; CDR3: CASTLAWAGAYNEQFF; DNA: TGTGCCAGCACTTTGGCGTGGGCGGGAGCCTACAATGAGCAGTTCTTC
J: TRBJ2-7; D: TRBD2; V: TRBV9; size: -; CDR3: CASREAGGSSYEQYF; DNA: TGTGCCAGCAGAGAAGCGGGGGGGAGCTCCTACGAGCAGTACTTC
J: TRBJ2-7; D: TRBD1; V: TRBV6-6; size: -; CDR3: CASRQTGGEQYF; DNA: TGTGCCAGCAGACAAACAGGGGGCGAGCAGTACTTC
J: TRBJ1-5; D: -; V: TRBV18; size: -; CDR3: CASSPAGNSNQPQHF; DNA: TGTGCCAGCTCACCTGCGGGGAATAGCAATCAGCCCCAGCATTTT
J: TRBJ1-5; D: -; V: TRBV27; size: -; CDR3: CASSAQGQPQHF; DNA: TGTGCCAGCAGTGCCCAGGGTCAGCCCCAGCATTTT
J: TRBJ2-7; D: TRBD1; V: TRBV24-1; size: -; CDR3: CATSEGDRVGEQYF; DNA: TGTGCCACCAGTGAGGGTGACAGGGTGGGCGAGCAGTACTTC
J: TRBJ1-5; D: -; V: TRBV27; size: -; CDR3: CASSSPGGGQPQHF; DNA: TGTGCCAGCAGTTCCCCGGGGGGAGGACAGCCCCAGCATTTT
J: TRBJ2-3; D: TRBD1; V: TRBV2; size: -; CDR3: CASSQGARTDTQYF; DNA: TGTGCCAGCAGCCAGGGGGCGCGCACAGATACGCAGTATTTT
J: TRBJ1-1; D: -; V: TRBV7-9; size: -; CDR3: CASSPNRVTEAFF; DNA: TGTGCCAGCAGCCCTAACAGGGTCACTGAAGCTTTCTTT
J: TRBJ1-1; D: -; V: TRBV27; size: once; CDR3: CASRATVMNTEAFF; DNA: TGTGCCAGCAGGGCGACAGTCATGAACACTGAAGCTTTCTTT
J: TRBJ1-6; D: -; V: TRBV6-1; size: -; CDR3: CASSDRGLVGSPLHF; DNA: TGTGCCAGCAGTGATCGGGGACTAGTAGGTTCACCCCTCCACTTT
J: TRBJ2-5; D: -; V: TRBV7-2; size: -; CDR3: CASSLAYSSQETQYF; DNA: TGTGCCAGCAGCTTAGCCTACTCTTCCCAAGAGACCCAGTACTTC
J: TRBJ2-2; D: TRBD2; V: TRBV5-4; size: -; CDR3: CASSPGLAGATGELFF; DNA: TGTGCCAGCAGCCCCGGACTAGCGGGAGCCACCGGGGAGCTGTTTTTT
J: TRBJ2-3; D: -; V: TRBV11-3; size: -; CDR3: CASSLRQNTDTQYF; DNA: TGTGCCAGCAGCTTAAGACAGAACACAGATACGCAGTATTTT
J: TRBJ2-3; D: TRBD2; V: TRBV9; size: -; CDR3: CASSVEGLAGDTQYF; DNA: TGTGCCAGCAGCGTAGAGGGACTAGCGGGGGATACGCAGTATTTT
J: TRBJ1-5; D: -; V: TRBV30; size: once; CDR3: CAWSLGSNQPQHF; DNA: TGTGCCTGGAGCCTCGGTAGCAATCAGCCCCAGCATTTT
J: TRBJ2-1; D: TRBD2; V: TRBV18; size: -; CDR3: CASSPQRDQVYNEQFF; DNA: TGTGCCAGCTCACCCCAGCGGGACCAAGTCTACAATGAGCAGTTCTTC
J: TRBJ2-5; D: -; V: TRBV27; size: -; CDR3: CASSLSRGETQYF; DNA: TGTGCCAGCAGTTTAAGCAGGGGAGAGACCCAGTACTTC
J: TRBJ2-3; D: -; V: TRBV12-3/TRBV12-4; size: once; CDR3: CASTGGADTQYF; DNA: TGTGCCAGCACGGGCGGGGCGGATACGCAGTATTTT
J: TRBJ2-7; D: -; V: TRBV9; size: -; CDR3: CASSPRGASEQYF; DNA: TGTGCCAGCAGCCCCCGGGGTGCAAGCGAGCAGTACTTC
J: TRBJ2-3; D: TRBD2; V: TRBV4-2; size: -; CDR3: CASSQDRAGGPADTQYF; DNA: TGTGCCAGCAGCCAAGATAGGGCGGGGGGGCCCGCAGATACGCAGTATTTT
J: TRBJ2-3; D: TRBD2; V: TRBV28; size: -; CDR3: CASSGGAGELTDTQYF; DNA: TGTGCCAGCAGTGGTGGGGCGGGGGAACTCACAGATACGCAGTATTTT
J: TRBJ1-1; D: -; V: TRBV7-9; size: once; CDR3: CASSFQGGTEAFF; DNA: TGTGCCAGCAGCTTTCAGGGAGGGACTGAAGCTTTCTTT
J: TRBJ1-1; D: -; V: TRBV19; size: -; CDR3: CASSIVSLGGGAFF; DNA: TGTGCCAGCAGTATAGTCTCGCTTGGGGGGGGAGCTTTCTTT
J: TRBJ1-2; D: -; V: TRBV4-1; size: -; CDR3: CASSQQGHYGYTF; DNA: TGCGCCAGCAGCCAACAGGGCCACTATGGCTACACCTTC
J: TRBJ1-5; D: TRBD1; V: TRBV30; size: once; CDR3: CAWSSRGGQGGSYSNQPQHF; DNA: TGTGCCTGGAGTTCCAGGGGGGGACAGGGGGGATCATATAGCAATCAGCCCCAGCATTTT
J: TRBJ1-2; D: -; V: TRBV5-1; size: -; CDR3: CASSHDPDRSSYYGYTF; DNA: TGCGCCAGCAGCCACGACCCTGACAGGTCGTCATACTATGGCTACACCTTC